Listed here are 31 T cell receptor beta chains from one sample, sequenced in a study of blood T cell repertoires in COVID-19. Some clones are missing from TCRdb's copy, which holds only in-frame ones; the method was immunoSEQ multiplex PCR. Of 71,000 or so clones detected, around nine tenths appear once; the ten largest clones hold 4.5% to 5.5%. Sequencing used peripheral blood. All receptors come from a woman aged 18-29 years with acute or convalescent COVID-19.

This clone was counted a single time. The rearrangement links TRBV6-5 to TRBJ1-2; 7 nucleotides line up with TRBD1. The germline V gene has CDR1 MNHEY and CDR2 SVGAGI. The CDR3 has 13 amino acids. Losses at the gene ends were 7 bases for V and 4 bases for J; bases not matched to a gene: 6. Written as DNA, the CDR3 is TGTGCCAGCACCGGACAGGCGGGCTATGGCTACACCTTC. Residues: CASTGQAGYGYTF.

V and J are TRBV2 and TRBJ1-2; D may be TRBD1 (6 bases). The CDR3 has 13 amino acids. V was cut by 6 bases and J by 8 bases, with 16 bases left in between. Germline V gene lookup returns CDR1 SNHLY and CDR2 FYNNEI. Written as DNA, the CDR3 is TGTGCCAGCAGACAGGGTGTTCAGGGAGGCTACACCTTC. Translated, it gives CASRQGVQGGYTF. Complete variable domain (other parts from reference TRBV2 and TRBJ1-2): EPEVTQTPSHQVTQMGQEVILRCVPISNHLYFYWYRQILGQKVEFLVSFYNNEISEKSEIFDDQFSVERPDGSNFTLKIRSTKLEDSAMYFCASRQGVQGGYTFGSGTRLTVV.

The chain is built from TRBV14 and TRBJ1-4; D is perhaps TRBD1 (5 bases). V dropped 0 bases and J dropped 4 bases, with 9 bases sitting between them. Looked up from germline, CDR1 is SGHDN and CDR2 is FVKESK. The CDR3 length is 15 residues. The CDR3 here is CASSQELGDNEKLFF. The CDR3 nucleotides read TGTGCCAGCAGCCAAGAATTAGGGGATAATGAAAAACTGTTTTTT.

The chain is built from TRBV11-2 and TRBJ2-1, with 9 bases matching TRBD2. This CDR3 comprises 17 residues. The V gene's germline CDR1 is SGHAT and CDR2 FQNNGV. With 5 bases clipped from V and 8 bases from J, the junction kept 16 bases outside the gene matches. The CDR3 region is CASSPEREVFGGHEQFF. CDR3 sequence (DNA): TGTGCCAGCAGCCCCGAGCGGGAGGTATTTGGGGGCCATGAGCAGTTCTTC.

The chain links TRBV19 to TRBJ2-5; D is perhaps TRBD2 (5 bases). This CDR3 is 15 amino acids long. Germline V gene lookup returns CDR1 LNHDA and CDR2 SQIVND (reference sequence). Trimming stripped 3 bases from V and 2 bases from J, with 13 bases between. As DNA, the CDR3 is TGTGCCAGTAGTATGAGAGGGCTCGGACAAGAGACCCAGTACTTC. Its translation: CASSMRGLGQETQYF. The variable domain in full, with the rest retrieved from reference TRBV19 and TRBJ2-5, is DGGITQSPKYLFRKEGQNVTLSCEQNLNHDAMYWYRQDPGQGLRLIYYSQIVNDFQKGDIAEGYSVSREKKESFPLTVTSAQKNPTAFYLCASSMRGLGQETQYFGPGTRLLVL.

The CDR3 sequence: CASGKRELRNEQFF. The CDR3 DNA sequence: TGTGCCAGCGGCAAGCGGGAGCTCAGGAATGAGCAGTTCTTC. The V call is TRBV6-5, the J call TRBJ2-1, with 8 bases aligning to TRBD2. This CDR3 has 14 amino acids. The V gene's germline CDR1 is MNHEY and CDR2 SVGAGI. Losses at the gene ends were 8 bases for V and 7 bases for J; bases not matched to a gene: 10.

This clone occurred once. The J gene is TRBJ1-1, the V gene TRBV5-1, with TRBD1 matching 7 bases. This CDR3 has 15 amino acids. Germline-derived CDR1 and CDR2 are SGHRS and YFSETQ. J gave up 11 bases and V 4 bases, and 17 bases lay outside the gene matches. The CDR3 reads CASSHDPTGAREAFF. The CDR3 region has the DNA TGCGCCAGCAGCCACGACCCAACAGGGGCCAGGGAGGCTTTCTTT.

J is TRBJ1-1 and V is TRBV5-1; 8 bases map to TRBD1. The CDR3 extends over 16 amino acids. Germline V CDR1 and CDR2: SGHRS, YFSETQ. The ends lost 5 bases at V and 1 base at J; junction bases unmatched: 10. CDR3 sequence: CASRSDRGSTNTEAFF. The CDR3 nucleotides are TGCGCCAGCAGGTCTGACAGGGGATCGACGAACACTGAAGCTTTCTTT.

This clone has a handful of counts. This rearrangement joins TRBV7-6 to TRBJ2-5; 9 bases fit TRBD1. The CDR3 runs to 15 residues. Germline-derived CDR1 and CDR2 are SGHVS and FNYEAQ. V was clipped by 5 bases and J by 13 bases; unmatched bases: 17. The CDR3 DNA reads TGTGCCAGCAGCCTAACACAGGGGGCCCGTCCGGAACGGTACTTC. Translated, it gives CASSLTQGARPERYF.

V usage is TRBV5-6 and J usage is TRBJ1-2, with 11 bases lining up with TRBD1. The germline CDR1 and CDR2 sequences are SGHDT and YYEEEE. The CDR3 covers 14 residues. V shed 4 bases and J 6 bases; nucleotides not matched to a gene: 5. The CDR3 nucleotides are TGTGCCAGCAGCCGAAGGACAGGGGGCCATGGCTACACCTTC. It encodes CASSRRTGGHGYTF.

The CDR3 nucleotides are TGTGCCAAATACTTTTTCCAGGGGATCACTGAAGCTTTCTTT. This translates into CAKYFFQGITEAFF. The rearrangement links TRBV21-1 to TRBJ1-1; TRBD1 is the table's D call, not checked against the DNA. TRBV21-1 is listed as a pseudogene. This CDR3 is 14 amino acids long.

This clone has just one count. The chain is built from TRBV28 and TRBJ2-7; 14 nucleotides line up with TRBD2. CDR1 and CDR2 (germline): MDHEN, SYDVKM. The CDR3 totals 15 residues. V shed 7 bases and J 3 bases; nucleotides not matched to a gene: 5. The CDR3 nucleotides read TGTGCCAGCAAGGGACTAGCGGGGGCCTTCTACGAGCAGTACTTC. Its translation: CASKGLAGAFYEQYF. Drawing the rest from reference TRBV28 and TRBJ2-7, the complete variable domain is DVKVTQSSRYLVKRTGEKVFLECVQDMDHENMFWYRQDPGLGLRLIYFSYDVKMKEKGDIPEGYSVSREKKERFSLILESASTNQTSMYLCASKGLAGAFYEQYFGPGTRLTVT.

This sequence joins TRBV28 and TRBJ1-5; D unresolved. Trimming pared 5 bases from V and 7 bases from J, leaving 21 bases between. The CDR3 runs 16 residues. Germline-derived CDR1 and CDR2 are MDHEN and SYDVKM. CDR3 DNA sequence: TGTGCCAGCAGTAACCGACAAGGTGGGTCTAAACAGCCCCAGCATTTT. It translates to CASSNRQGGSKQPQHF.

The CDR3 protein is CASSYRPGLPTYEQYF. As DNA, the CDR3 is TGTGCCAGCAGTTACAGACCGGGACTCCCGACCTACGAGCAGTACTTC. This sequence joins TRBV6-2 or TRBV6-3 and TRBJ2-7; D possibly corresponds to TRBD2 (6 bases). From germline, CDR1 is MNHEY and CDR2 SVGEGT. Trimming pared 2 bases from V and 2 bases from J, leaving 16 bases between. This CDR3 comprises 16 residues.

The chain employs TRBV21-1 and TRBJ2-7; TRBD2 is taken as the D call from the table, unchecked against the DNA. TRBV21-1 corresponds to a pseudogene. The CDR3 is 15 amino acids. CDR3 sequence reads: CASLHGGGVSYEQYF. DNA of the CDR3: TGTGCCAGTTTGCATGGGGGAGGGGTATCCTACGAGCAGTACTTC.

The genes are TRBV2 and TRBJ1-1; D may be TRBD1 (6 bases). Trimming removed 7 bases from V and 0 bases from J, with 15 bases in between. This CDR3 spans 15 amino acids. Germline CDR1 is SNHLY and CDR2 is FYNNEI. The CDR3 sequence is CASIRDTRMNTEAFF. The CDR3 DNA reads TGTGCCAGCATTAGGGACACGCGGATGAACACTGAAGCTTTCTTT.

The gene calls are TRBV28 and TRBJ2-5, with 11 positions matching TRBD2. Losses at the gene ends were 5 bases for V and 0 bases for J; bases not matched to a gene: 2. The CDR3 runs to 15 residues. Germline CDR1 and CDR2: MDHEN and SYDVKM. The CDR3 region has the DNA TGTGCCAGCAGTAGGACTAGCGGGTACCAAGAGACCCAGTACTTC. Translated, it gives CASSRTSGYQETQYF.

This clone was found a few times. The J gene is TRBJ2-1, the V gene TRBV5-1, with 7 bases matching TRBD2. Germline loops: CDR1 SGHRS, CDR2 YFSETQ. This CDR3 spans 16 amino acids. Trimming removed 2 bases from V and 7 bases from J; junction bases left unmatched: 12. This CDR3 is CASSLTQASGGNEQFF. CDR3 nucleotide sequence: TGCGCCAGCAGCTTAACCCAGGCTAGCGGTGGGAATGAGCAGTTCTTC.

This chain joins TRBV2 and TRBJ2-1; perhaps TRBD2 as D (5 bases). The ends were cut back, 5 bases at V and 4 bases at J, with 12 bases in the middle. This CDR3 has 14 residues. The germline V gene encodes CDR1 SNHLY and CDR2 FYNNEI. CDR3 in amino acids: CASSTTRGYNEQFF. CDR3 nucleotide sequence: TGTGCCAGCAGTACTACTAGAGGGTACAATGAGCAGTTCTTC.

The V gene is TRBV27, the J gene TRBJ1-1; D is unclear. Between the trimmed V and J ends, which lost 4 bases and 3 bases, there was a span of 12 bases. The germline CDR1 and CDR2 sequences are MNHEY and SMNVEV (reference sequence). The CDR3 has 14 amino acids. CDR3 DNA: TGTGCCAGCAGTTCCGGGGAGAAGGACACTGAAGCTTTCTTT. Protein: CASSSGEKDTEAFF.

DNA of the CDR3: TGTGCCAGCAGCCCAGATACTATCCGGGTCTCAGAAGGCGGGAGGCCAATCCCAGCCTACGAGCAGTACTTC. Residues: CASSPDTIRVSEGGRPIPAYEQYF. The chain has TRBV4-2 and TRBJ2-7; 8 positions agree with TRBD2. Germline CDR1 reads LGHNA; CDR2 reads YNFKEQ. V gave up 4 bases and J gave up 2 bases; unmatched junction bases: 34. The CDR3 has 24 amino acids.

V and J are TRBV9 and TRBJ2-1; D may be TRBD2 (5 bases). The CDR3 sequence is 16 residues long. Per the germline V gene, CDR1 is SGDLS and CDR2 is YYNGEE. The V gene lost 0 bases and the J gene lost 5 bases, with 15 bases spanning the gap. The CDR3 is CASSVGSDYPNNEQFF. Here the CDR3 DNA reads TGTGCCAGCAGCGTAGGTAGTGACTACCCTAACAATGAGCAGTTCTTC.

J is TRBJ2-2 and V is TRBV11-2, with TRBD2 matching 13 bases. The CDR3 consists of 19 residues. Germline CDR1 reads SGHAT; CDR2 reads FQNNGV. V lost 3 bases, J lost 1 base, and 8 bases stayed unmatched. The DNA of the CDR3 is TGTGCCAGCAGCTTCCCCCAGTGGACTAGCGGGGGGAACACCGGGGAGCTGTTTTTT. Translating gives CASSFPQWTSGGNTGELFF. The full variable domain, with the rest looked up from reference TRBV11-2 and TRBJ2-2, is EAGVAQSPRYKIIEKRQSVAFWCNPISGHATLYWYQQILGQGPKLLIQFQNNGVVDDSQLPKDRFSAERLKGVDSTLKIQPAKLEDSAVYLCASSFPQWTSGGNTGELFFGEGSRLTVL.

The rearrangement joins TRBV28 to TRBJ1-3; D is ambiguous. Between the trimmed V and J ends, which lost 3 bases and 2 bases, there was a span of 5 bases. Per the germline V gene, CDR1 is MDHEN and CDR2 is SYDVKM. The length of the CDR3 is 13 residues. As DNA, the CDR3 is TGTGCCAGCAGTTTGCGTCCTGGAAACACCATATATTTT. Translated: CASSLRPGNTIYF.

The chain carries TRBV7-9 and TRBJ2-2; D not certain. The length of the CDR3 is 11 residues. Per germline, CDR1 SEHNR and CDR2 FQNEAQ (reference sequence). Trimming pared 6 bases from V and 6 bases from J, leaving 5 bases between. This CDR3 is CASRAAGELFF. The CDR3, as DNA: TGTGCCAGCAGGGCGGCCGGGGAGCTGTTTTTT.

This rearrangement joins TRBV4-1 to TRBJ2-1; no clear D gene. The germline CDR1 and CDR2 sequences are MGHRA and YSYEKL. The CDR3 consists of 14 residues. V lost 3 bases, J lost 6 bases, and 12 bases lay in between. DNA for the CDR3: TGCGCCAGCAGCCATAACTCGAGAGTCAATGAGCAGTTCTTC. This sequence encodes CASSHNSRVNEQFF.

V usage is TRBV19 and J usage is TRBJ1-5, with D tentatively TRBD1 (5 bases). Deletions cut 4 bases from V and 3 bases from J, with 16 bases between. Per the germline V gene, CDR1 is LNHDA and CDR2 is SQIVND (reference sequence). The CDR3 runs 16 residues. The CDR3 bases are TGTGCCAGTAGTACCGGGGGAGGGCTCAACAATCAGCCCCAGCATTTT. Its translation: CASSTGGGLNNQPQHF.

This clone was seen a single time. The CDR3 is CASSQDYRISRTYNSPLHF. In nucleotides, the CDR3 is TGTGCCAGCAGCCAAGATTACAGAATATCCCGTACCTATAATTCACCCCTCCACTTT. J is TRBJ1-6 and V is TRBV14; no reliable D call. Germline V gives CDR1 SGHDN, CDR2 FVKESK. CDR3 size: 19 residues. V shed 0 bases and J shed 2 bases, with 17 bases lying between them.

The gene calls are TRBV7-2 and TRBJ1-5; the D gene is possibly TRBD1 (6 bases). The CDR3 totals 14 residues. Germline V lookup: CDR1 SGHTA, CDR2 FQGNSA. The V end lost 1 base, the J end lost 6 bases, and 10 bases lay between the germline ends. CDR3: CASSLGQAGQPQHF. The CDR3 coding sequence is TGTGCCAGCAGCTTAGGACAGGCGGGTCAGCCCCAGCATTTT.

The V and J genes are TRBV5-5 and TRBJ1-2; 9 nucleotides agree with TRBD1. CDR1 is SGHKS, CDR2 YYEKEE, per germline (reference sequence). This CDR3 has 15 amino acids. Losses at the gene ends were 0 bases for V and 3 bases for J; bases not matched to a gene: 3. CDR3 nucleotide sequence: TGTGCCAGCAGCTTGGGGGACAGGGAGTACTATGGCTACACCTTC. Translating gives CASSLGDREYYGYTF.

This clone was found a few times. The CDR3 protein is CATSRVISYEQYF. The CDR3 coding sequence is TGTGCCACCAGCAGAGTTATATCCTACGAGCAGTACTTC. This rearrangement joins TRBV15 to TRBJ2-7, with D unresolved. Trimming shortened V by 1 base and J by 1 base, and 5 bases separated the two germline ends. CDR1 is LNHNV, CDR2 YYDKDF, per germline (reference sequence). The CDR3 runs 13 residues. The full variable domain, completed using reference TRBV15 and TRBJ2-7, is DAMVIQNPRYQVTQFGKPVTLSCSQTLNHNVMYWYQQKSSQAPKLLFHYYDKDFNNEADTPDNFQSRRPNTSFCFLDIRSPGLGDTAMYLCATSRVISYEQYFGPGTRLTVT.